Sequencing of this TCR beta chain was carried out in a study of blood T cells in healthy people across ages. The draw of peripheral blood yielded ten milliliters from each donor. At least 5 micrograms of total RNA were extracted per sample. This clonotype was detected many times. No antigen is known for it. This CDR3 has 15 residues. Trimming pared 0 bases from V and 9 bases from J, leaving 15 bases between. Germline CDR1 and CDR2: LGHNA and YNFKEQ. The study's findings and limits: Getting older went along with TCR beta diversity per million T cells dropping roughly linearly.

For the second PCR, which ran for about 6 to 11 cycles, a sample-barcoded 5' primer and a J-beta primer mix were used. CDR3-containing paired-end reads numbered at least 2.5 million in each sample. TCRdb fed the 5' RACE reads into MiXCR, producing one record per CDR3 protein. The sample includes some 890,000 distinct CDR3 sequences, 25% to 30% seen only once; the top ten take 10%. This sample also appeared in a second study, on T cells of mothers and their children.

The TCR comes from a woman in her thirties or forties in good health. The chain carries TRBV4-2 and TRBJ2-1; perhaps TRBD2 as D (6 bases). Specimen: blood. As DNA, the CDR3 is TGTGCCAGCAGCCAAGACAGGCGGGCGGGATTTGAGCAGTTCTTC. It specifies CASSQDRRAGFEQFF.